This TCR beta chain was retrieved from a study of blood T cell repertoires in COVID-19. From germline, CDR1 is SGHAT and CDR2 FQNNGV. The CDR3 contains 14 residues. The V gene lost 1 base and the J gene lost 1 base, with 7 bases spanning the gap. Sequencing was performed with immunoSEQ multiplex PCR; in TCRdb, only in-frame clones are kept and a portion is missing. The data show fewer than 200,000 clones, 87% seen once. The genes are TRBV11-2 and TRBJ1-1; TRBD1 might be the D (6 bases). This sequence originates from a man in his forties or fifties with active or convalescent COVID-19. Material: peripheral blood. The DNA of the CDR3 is TGTGCCAGCAGCTTAGGAGGGGGGAACACTGAAGCTTTCTTT. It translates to CASSLGGGNTEAFF.